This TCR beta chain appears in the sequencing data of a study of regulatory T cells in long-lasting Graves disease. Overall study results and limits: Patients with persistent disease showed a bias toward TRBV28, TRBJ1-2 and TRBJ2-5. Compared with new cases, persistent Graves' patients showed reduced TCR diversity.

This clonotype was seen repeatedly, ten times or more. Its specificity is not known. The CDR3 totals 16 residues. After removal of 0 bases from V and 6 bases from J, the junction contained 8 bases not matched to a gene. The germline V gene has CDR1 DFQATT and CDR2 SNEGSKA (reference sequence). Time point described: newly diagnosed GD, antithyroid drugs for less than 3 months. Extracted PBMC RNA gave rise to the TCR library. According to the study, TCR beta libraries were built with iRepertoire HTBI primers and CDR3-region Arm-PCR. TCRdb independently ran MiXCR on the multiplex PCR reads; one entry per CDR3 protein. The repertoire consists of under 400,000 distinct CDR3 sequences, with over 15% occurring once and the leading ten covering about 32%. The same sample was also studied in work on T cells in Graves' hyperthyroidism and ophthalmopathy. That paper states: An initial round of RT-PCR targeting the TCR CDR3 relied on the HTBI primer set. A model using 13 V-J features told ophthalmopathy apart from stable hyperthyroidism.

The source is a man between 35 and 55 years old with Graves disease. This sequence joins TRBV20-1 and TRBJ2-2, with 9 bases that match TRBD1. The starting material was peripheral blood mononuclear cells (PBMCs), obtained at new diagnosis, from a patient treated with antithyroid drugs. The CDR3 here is CSARDRRQGDSGELFF. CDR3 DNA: TGCAGTGCTAGAGATCGACGACAGGGGGATTCCGGGGAGCTGTTTTTT.